The sequence of this T cell receptor (beta chain) was determined in a study of blood T cells in healthy people across ages. The authors ran a second PCR of 7 to 11 cycles using a sample-barcoded 5' primer and a J-beta primer mix. All cDNA molecules were each tagged by a template-switch adaptor with 12 random nucleotides. TCRdb re-called the 5' RACE reads through MiXCR, storing one row per CDR3 protein. The sample contains 1.5 million or so distinct CDR3 sequences, approximately 40% of which appear only once. Points from the study as a whole: Roughly linear age-related decline in beta diversity appeared, significant by age 40. Both higher diversity and more naive CD4+ cells marked long-lived donors when set against aged donors.

A few counts support this clonotype. Its specificity is not known. Trimming removed 4 bases from V and 1 base from J; junction bases left unmatched: 6. The CDR3 is 18 residues long. Germline CDR1 and CDR2: SGHRS and YFSETQ. The study drew donors from healthy Caucasian individuals in Russia aged roughly 6 to 90. The sequenced sample consisted of blood. V usage is TRBV5-1 and J usage is TRBJ2-2; TRBD2 agrees at 14 bases. The TCR was taken from a young woman in good health. In DNA, the CDR3 is TGCGCCAGCAGCATCCGACTAGCGGGGGGGATGAACACCGGGGAGCTGTTTTTT. This codes for CASSIRLAGGMNTGELFF.